This T cell receptor (beta chain) was identified during a study of brain metastases from non-small cell lung cancer. Whole-study results and caveats: Expanded T-cell clones appeared in roughly 70% of brain metastases over primaries.

The data were produced by immunoSEQ multiplex PCR, yet TCRdb's version contains in-frame clones alone and is incomplete. Among approximately 1,300 clones listed, over 75% were seen once. With regard to this clone: The antigen is undetermined.

Germline assignment: CDR1 SGHVS and CDR2 FQNEAQ. V lost 4 bases and J lost 4, with 10 bases in between. The CDR3 is made up of 13 amino acids. The sequenced sample was tissue from a brain metastasis. The chain carries TRBV7-8 and TRBJ1-1; a weak D match, TRBD1 (6 bases). The TCR was taken from a donor at least 40 years old with non-small cell lung cancer. CDR3 sequence: CASSSNRATEAFF. The CDR3 DNA sequence: TGTGCCAGCAGCTCGAACAGGGCCACTGAAGCTTTCTTT.